This TCR beta chain was sequenced for a study of T-cell memory formation after mild COVID-19. Study overall: Among the donors, TCR clusters were largely specific to each donor. Findings of the study overall: Memory cells collected pre-infection included some clones that later responded, suggesting cross-reactive memory joined.

Per the germline V gene, CDR1 is SGHNT and CDR2 is YYREEE (reference sequence). The CDR3 consists of 14 residues. The V gene lost 10 bases and the J gene lost 2 bases, with 18 bases spanning the gap. Employing constant-segment primers, 5'RACE generated TCR alpha and TCR beta cDNA libraries bearing sample barcodes and UMIs. MiXCR, run by TCRdb on the 5' RACE reads, gives a single entry per CDR3 protein. The top ten clones hold 10% to 12% of a sample with approximately 210,000 distinct CDR3 sequences, around 26% of them seen once. A remark on this clonotype: Its antigen remains unidentified.

This TCR derives from an adult woman who had mild COVID-19 (a few samples of this study predate the infection). Cell type and time point are not known. The V call is TRBV5-4, the J call TRBJ1-2; tentative D call: TRBD1 (5 bases). The sample taken for sequencing was PBMCs or a T cell subset sorted from them (not recorded which). CDR3 sequence (DNA): TGTGCCTCCCAAGGGGTTCCCACGAACTATGGCTACACCTTC. It codes for CASQGVPTNYGYTF.